This T cell receptor beta chain derives from a study of T cells in Graves' hyperthyroidism and ophthalmopathy. The TCR beta CDR3 regions underwent amplification using RNA transcripts as the source. The TCR CDR3 was amplified in a first-round RT-PCR using the HTBI primer set. MiXCR, applied by TCRdb to the multiplex PCR reads, yields one record per CDR3 protein. This table has some 510,000 distinct CDR3 sequences, 46% appearing once. The authors deemed Graves' hyperthyroidism stable absent ophthalmopathy progression within 18 months. Each patient was aged 18 to 65 and had newly diagnosed hyperthyroidism of under 2 months' duration. Thyroid ultrasound, orbital computed tomography, clinical symptoms, and serum thyroxine and TRAb underpinned diagnoses. Points from the study as a whole: Peripheral blood also featured most of the thyroid clonotypes expanded above 0.001.

This CDR3 region has 17 residues. Germline V CDR1 and CDR2: LNHDA, SQIVND (reference sequence). V lost 2 bases and J lost 0; bases outside the gene matches: 4. Details on this clonotype: Antigen: not known.

This receptor was identified in a woman aged 18-29 years with Graves' hyperthyroidism. What was sequenced was peripheral blood or thyroid tissue (not recorded which). The chain couples TRBV19 to TRBJ1-4, with 9 nucleotides matching TRBD1. CDR3 sequence reads: CASSIYRGRSTNEKLFF. In DNA, the CDR3 is TGTGCCAGTAGTATATACAGGGGGCGGTCAACTAATGAAAAACTGTTTTTT.